This TCR beta chain comes out of a study of cytomegalovirus exposure and HLA in healthy donors. Findings and caveats of the study: Accounts indicate the classifier identified cytomegalovirus status with strong specificity and sensitivity. In vitro work confirmed that a few CMV-associated chains recognize CMV antigens.

Germline V gives CDR1 SEHNR, CDR2 FQNEAQ (reference sequence). The ends lost 5 bases at V and 6 bases at J; junction bases unmatched: 9. The CDR3 has 16 residues. Concerning this clone itself: Its matching antigen is unknown.

PCR amplification relied on 60 Vbeta primers (plus 13 Jbeta primers). In the study's own analysis: Unique TCR beta chains totaled roughly 81 million in a later count, with roughly 11 million of them shared. Assay used: immunoSEQ multiplex PCR; TCRdb lists only in-frame clones, some missing. The DNA gave D and trimming, while V, J and clone size come from that table. This table has 150,000 to 200,000 clones, about 80% appearing once. Sequencing input: PBMCs. The chain combines TRBV7-9 with TRBJ2-2; TRBD1 matches at 10 bases. This TCR came from a woman aged 40 to 50 in good health and CMV-seronegative. CDR3 sequence (DNA): TGTGCCAGCAGCGTAGACAGGGGGCCCCTCTCCGGGGAGCTGTTTTTT. Translated: CASSVDRGPLSGELFF.